This entry features one TCR beta chain sequence. Other DNA sequences of this sample code for an identical CDR3. The data originate from a study of blood T cell repertoires in COVID-19. Exposed volunteers were people who met a COVID-19 case within 2 weeks before study entry. TCRdb's table, derived via immunoSEQ multiplex PCR, lists solely in-frame clones and lacks some. Of 350,000 to 400,000 clones in the sample, approximately 90% were seen once. The CDR3 extends over 14 amino acids. Unmatched junction bases numbered 4, after V lost 6 bases and J lost 2 bases. CDR1 KGHSH and CDR2 LQKENI come from the germline V gene.

Source material: PBMCs or T cells enriched from blood (not recorded which). This sequence joins TRBV18 and TRBJ1-3; 7 bases are a match to TRBD1. The receptor's source is a woman aged 40-49 years who had been exposed to COVID-19. CDR3 amino acids: CASSRDRAGNTIYF. In DNA, the CDR3 is TGTGCCAGCTCTCGTGACAGGGCTGGAAACACCATATATTTT.